One and the same sample provided the 8 T cell receptor beta chains below, sequenced in a study of patients and donors after allogeneic stem cell transplantation. In TCRdb, the RT-PCR reads were re-called with MiXCR into one record per CDR3 protein. This sample has roughly 250,000 distinct CDR3 sequences, with 12% to 15% found just once. Sequenced: blood, either unsorted or a sorted T cell fraction (not recorded which). These receptors were collected from a human donor who was either an allogeneic HSCT recipient or a stem cell or donor lymphocyte infusion donor (not recorded which). It is not recorded whose cells these are; they may come from a transplant donor.

The V gene is TRBV10-3, the J gene TRBJ2-3; the D gene is possibly TRBD2 (5 bases). V lost 3 bases and J 7 bases, leaving 11 bases between the germline ends. This CDR3 contains 13 residues. Per germline, CDR1 ENHRY and CDR2 SYGVKD. CDR3 region: CAISEGSGNTQYF. CDR3 nucleotides: TGTGCCATCAGTGAAGGTTCGGGGAATACGCAGTATTTT.

This clonotype was detected ten times or more. The rearrangement links TRBV5-5 to TRBJ2-2; D not certain. V gave up 2 bases and J gave up 7 bases, with 6 bases separating them. The CDR3 extends over 12 amino acids. Germline CDR1 SGHKS, CDR2 YYEKEE (reference sequence). The CDR3 here is CASSFYGGELFF. CDR3 nucleotides: TGTGCCAGCAGCTTTTATGGCGGGGAGCTGTTTTTT. Filled out from reference TRBV5-5 and TRBJ2-2, the complete variable domain reads DAGVTQSPTHLIKTRGQQVTLRCSPISGHKSVSWYQQVLGQGPQFIFQYYEKEERGRGNFPDRFSARQFPNYSSELNVNALLLGDSALYLCASSFYGGELFFGEGSRLTVL.

V gene TRBV18 combines with J gene TRBJ2-4; 11 bases line up with TRBD1. This CDR3 comprises 15 residues. After removal of 3 bases from V and 3 bases from J, the junction contained 1 base not matched to a gene. Looked up from germline, CDR1 is KGHSH and CDR2 is LQKENI. The CDR3 coding sequence is TGTGCCAGCTCACCGGGACAGGGGGGCAAAAACATTCAGTACTTC. Translating it yields CASSPGQGGKNIQYF.

Only a few counts were recorded for this clonotype. J is TRBJ2-6 and V is TRBV6-1, with 9 bases that match TRBD1. Germline V CDR1 and CDR2: MNHNS, SASEGT. V gave up 6 bases and J gave up 3 bases; unmatched junction bases: 6. This CDR3 has 16 amino acids. CDR3 region: CASRPTGGIGANVLTF. The CDR3, as DNA: TGTGCCAGCAGACCTACAGGGGGCATTGGGGCCAACGTCCTGACTTTC.

The rearrangement uses TRBV5-6 and TRBJ1-1; TRBD1 is a possible D gene (6 bases). The CDR3 extends over 14 amino acids. CDR1 and CDR2 (germline): SGHDT, YYEEEE. Trimming took 3 bases from V and 1 from J, leaving 10 bases between them. CDR3 DNA: TGTGCCAGCAGCTGGACAGACGGGAACACTGAAGCTTTCTTT. It encodes CASSWTDGNTEAFF. The full variable domain, its missing parts supplied by reference TRBV5-6 and TRBJ1-1, is DAGVTQSPTHLIKTRGQQVTLRCSPKSGHDTVSWYQQALGQGPQFIFQYYEEEERQRGNFPDRFSGHQFPNYSSELNVNALLLGDSALYLCASSWTDGNTEAFFGQGTRLTVV.

This chain connects TRBV15 to TRBJ2-2; D is possibly TRBD1 (5 bases). V gave up 0 bases and J gave up 5 bases, with 16 bases separating them. Germline V lookup: CDR1 LNHNV, CDR2 YYDKDF (reference sequence). This CDR3 has 17 residues. In nucleotides, the CDR3 is TGTGCCACCAGCAGAGATACAGGCCTAGTAGGAACCGGGGAGCTGTTTTTT. As protein: CATSRDTGLVGTGELFF.

This clonotype occurred a few times. CDR3 DNA: TGTGCCACCAGCAGAGACAACTACGCGGAAAAACTGTTTTTT. This codes for CATSRDNYAEKLFF. The chain combines TRBV15 with TRBJ1-4; D is unresolved. Between the trimmed V and J ends, which lost 0 bases and 8 bases, there was a span of 10 bases. CDR3 length: 14 amino acids. Germline lookup yields CDR1 LNHNV and CDR2 YYDKDF (reference sequence). The full variable domain, with the rest looked up from reference TRBV15 and TRBJ1-4, is DAMVIQNPRYQVTQFGKPVTLSCSQTLNHNVMYWYQQKSSQAPKLLFHYYDKDFNNEADTPDNFQSRRPNTSFCFLDIRSPGLGDTAMYLCATSRDNYAEKLFFGSGTQLSVL.

V gene TRBV19 combines with J gene TRBJ2-6; weak D call: TRBD2 (5 bases). Trimming removed 4 bases from V and 0 bases from J, with 13 bases in between. CDR1 and CDR2 (germline): LNHDA, SQIVND (reference sequence). The CDR3 covers 17 residues. CDR3 nucleotide sequence: TGTGCCAGTAGTACCACACCTAGCCTCTCTGGGGCCAACGTCCTGACTTTC. This translates into CASSTTPSLSGANVLTF.